This T cell receptor (beta chain) was recovered during a study of cytomegalovirus exposure and HLA in healthy donors. PCR amplification relied on 60 Vbeta primers (plus 13 Jbeta primers). Some clones are missing from TCRdb's copy, which holds only in-frame ones; the method was immunoSEQ multiplex PCR. In the table there are 100,000 or so clones, 75% to 85% of which are singletons. Germline CDR1 KGHSH, CDR2 LQKENI. The CDR3 runs to 15 residues. Trimming removed 3 bases from V and 1 base from J; junction bases left unmatched: 2. Sequencing used PBMCs. The clonotype originates from a young man in good health and CMV-seronegative. The chain employs TRBV18 and TRBJ1-1; 10 positions agree with TRBD1. This CDR3 is CASSPGQGRNTEAFF. In nucleotides, the CDR3 is TGTGCCAGCTCACCGGGACAGGGGAGGAACACTGAAGCTTTCTTT.